This TCR beta chain was sequenced for a study of cytomegalovirus exposure and HLA in healthy donors. PCR was performed using 60 Vbeta and 13 Jbeta primers. Using immunoSEQ multiplex PCR, the repertoire was profiled, and TCRdb retains in-frame clones only, with some absent. The sample yields more than 80,000 clones, roughly 63% seen once. Germline assignment: CDR1 SNHLY and CDR2 FYNNEI. Deletions cut 4 bases from V and 1 base from J, with 10 bases between. This CDR3 comprises 15 residues. The sequence was collected from a man aged 45-60 years in good health and CMV-seronegative. The rearrangement uses TRBV2 and TRBJ1-4, with D perhaps matching TRBD1 (5 bases). The specimen sequenced was PBMCs. The CDR3: CASSGVTGTNEKLFF. The CDR3 nucleotides read TGTGCCAGCAGTGGAGTTACAGGAACTAATGAAAAACTGTTTTTT. Drawing the rest from reference TRBV2 and TRBJ1-4, the complete variable domain is EPEVTQTPSHQVTQMGQEVILRCVPISNHLYFYWYRQILGQKVEFLVSFYNNEISEKSEIFDDQFSVERPDGSNFTLKIRSTKLEDSAMYFCASSGVTGTNEKLFFGSGTQLSVL.